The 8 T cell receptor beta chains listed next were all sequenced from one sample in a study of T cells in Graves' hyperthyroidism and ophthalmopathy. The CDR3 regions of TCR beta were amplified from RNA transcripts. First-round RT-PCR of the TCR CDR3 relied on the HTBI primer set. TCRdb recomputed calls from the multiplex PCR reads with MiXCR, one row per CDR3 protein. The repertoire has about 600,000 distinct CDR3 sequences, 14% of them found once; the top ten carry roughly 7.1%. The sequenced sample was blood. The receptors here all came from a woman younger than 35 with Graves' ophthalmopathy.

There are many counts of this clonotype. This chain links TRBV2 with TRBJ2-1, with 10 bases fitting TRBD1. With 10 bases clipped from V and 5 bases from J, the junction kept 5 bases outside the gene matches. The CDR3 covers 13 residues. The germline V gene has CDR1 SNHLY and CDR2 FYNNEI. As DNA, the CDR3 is TGTGCCAAGGGGACAGGGGTAAACAATGAGCAGTTCTTC. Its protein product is CAKGTGVNNEQFF.

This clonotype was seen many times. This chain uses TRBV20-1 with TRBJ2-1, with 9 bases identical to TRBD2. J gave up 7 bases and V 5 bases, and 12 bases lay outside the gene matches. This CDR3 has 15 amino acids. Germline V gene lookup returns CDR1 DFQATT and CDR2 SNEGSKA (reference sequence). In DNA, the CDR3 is TGCAGTGCTGATCGGGCTAGCGGGATTGAAAATGAGCAGTTCTTC. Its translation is CSADRASGIENEQFF.

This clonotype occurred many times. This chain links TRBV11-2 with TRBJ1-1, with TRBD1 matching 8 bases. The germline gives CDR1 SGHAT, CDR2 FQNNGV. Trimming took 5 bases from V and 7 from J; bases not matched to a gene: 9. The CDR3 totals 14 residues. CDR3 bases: TGTGCCAGCAGCCTCCGATTAGGACAGGGTGAAGCTTTCTTT. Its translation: CASSLRLGQGEAFF.

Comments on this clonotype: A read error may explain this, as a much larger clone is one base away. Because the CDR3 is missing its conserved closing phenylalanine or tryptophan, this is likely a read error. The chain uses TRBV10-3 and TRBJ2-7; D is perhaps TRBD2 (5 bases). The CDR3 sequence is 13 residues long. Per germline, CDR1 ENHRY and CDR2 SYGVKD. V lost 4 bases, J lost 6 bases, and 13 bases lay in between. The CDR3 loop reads CAISARGPLEQYL. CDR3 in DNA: TGTGCCATCAGTGCTCGGGGTCCCCTCGAGCAGTACCTC.

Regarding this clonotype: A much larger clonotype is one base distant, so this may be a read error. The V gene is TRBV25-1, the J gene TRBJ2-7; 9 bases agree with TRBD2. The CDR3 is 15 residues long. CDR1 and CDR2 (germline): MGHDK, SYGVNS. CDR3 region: CACSEATSGSYEQYF. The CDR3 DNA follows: TGTGCCTGCAGTGAGGCCACTAGCGGGTCCTACGAGCAGTACTTC.

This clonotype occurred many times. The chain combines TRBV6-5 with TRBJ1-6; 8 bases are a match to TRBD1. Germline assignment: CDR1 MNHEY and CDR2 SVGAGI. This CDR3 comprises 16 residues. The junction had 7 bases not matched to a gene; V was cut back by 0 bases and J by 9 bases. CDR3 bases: TGTGCCAGCAGTTACTCGACAGGGGTCGGTTCTTCACCCCTCCACTTT. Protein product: CASSYSTGVGSSPLHF.

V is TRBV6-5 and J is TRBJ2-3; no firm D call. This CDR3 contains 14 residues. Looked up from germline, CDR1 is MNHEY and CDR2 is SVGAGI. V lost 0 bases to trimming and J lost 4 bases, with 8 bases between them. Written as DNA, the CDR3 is TGTGCCAGCAGTTACTCAGACGGCGCAGATACGCAGTATTTT. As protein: CASSYSDGADTQYF.

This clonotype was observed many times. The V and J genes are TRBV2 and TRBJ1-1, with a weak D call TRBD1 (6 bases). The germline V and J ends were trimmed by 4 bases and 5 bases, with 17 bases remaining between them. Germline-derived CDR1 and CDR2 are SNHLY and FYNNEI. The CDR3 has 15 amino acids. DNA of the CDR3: TGTGCCAGCAGTGTTCTCGGGGGGGCGCAAACTGAAGCTTTCTTT. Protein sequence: CASSVLGGAQTEAFF.